This is a list of T cell receptor beta chains from one sample in a study of blood T cell repertoires in COVID-19. The protocol was immunoSEQ multiplex PCR, while the TCRdb copy is restricted to in-frame clones and leaves out a portion. This sample carries 140,000 to 150,000 clones, more than 80% of them seen once, and the ten largest clones take about 8%. The specimen sequenced was peripheral blood. The origin of the receptors is a human donor with acute or convalescent COVID-19. The donor label of this sample is uncertain. The CDR3 runs from the conserved cysteine through the conserved F or W. A D gene is named only where the DNA matches it firmly. Only some rows state a clone size, as once, few, many or a class for expanded clones.

V gene: TRBV18; J gene: TRBJ1-1; D gene: .; clone size: .; CDR3 DNA: TGTGCCAGCTCACCAGGGTTCACAGGGACTGAAGCTTTCTTT; CDR3 protein: CASSPGFTGTEAFF
V gene: TRBV3-1/TRBV3-2; J gene: TRBJ1-4; D gene: .; clone size: .; CDR3 DNA: TGTGCCAGCAGCCGAGTTACCACGGGAGGTGAACTGTTTTTT; CDR3 protein: CASSRVTTGGELFF
V gene: TRBV5-1; J gene: TRBJ2-1; D gene: TRBD2; clone size: .; CDR3 DNA: TGCGCCAGCAGCTGGGGACTAGCGGGGGATAAGGCCCAGCAGCAGTTCTTC; CDR3 protein: CASSWGLAGDKAQQQFF
V gene: TRBV5-6; J gene: TRBJ1-2; D gene: .; clone size: once; CDR3 DNA: TGTGCCAGCAGCTTGCGGGTGTCAGCTTTTGGCTACACCTTC; CDR3 protein: CASSLRVSAFGYTF
V gene: TRBV4-1; J gene: TRBJ1-1; D gene: .; clone size: .; CDR3 DNA: TGCGCCAGCAGCGTTCAACAGGGGAACACTGAAGCTTTCTTT; CDR3 protein: CASSVQQGNTEAFF
V gene: TRBV2; J gene: TRBJ2-2; D gene: TRBD2; clone size: .; CDR3 DNA: TGTGCCAGCAGTCCATGGGGGGGGAACACCGGGGAGCTGTTTTTT; CDR3 protein: CASSPWGGNTGELFF
V gene: TRBV19; J gene: TRBJ2-5; D gene: .; clone size: .; CDR3 DNA: TGTGCCAGTAGTATAGGGCAGGGTGAGACCCAGTACTTC; CDR3 protein: CASSIGQGETQYF
V gene: TRBV3-1/TRBV3-2; J gene: TRBJ1-4; D gene: .; clone size: .; CDR3 DNA: TGTGCCAGCAGCCCTCAAAACGAGGCCTATGAAAAACTGTTTTTT; CDR3 protein: CASSPQNEAYEKLFF
V gene: TRBV6-6; J gene: TRBJ1-6; D gene: TRBD1; clone size: .; CDR3 DNA: TGTGCCAGCAGTCGAAGCCTAGCAGGGGGGAATTCACCCCTCCACTTT; CDR3 protein: CASSRSLAGGNSPLHF
V gene: TRBV3-1/TRBV3-2; J gene: TRBJ1-2; D gene: TRBD1; clone size: once; CDR3 DNA: TGTGCCAGCAGCCAAGTGGTGAGGGGGCCTGGCTACACCTTC; CDR3 protein: CASSQVVRGPGYTF
V gene: TRBV6-5; J gene: TRBJ1-3; D gene: .; clone size: .; CDR3 DNA: TGTGCCAGCAGTCAACACGGGGGATCTGGAAACACCATATATTTT; CDR3 protein: CASSQHGGSGNTIYF
V gene: TRBV7-8; J gene: TRBJ2-1; D gene: TRBD2; clone size: .; CDR3 DNA: TGTGCCAGCAGCTTAACATTCCGGGGGGGCCTTAATGAGCAGTTCTTC; CDR3 protein: CASSLTFRGGLNEQFF
V gene: TRBV25-1; J gene: TRBJ2-2; D gene: TRBD1; clone size: .; CDR3 DNA: TGTGCCAGCCAGTGGTCAGGGGGCAAGGGGGAGCTGTTTTTT; CDR3 protein: CASQWSGGKGELFF
V gene: TRBV6-2/TRBV6-3; J gene: TRBJ2-2; D gene: TRBD2; clone size: once; CDR3 DNA: TGTGCCAGCAGTTTCCCTCGGACTAGCGGGGGCACCTCACCAAGGGAGCTGTTTTTT; CDR3 protein: CASSFPRTSGGTSPRELFF
V gene: TRBV30; J gene: TRBJ1-1; D gene: TRBD1; clone size: .; CDR3 DNA: TGTGCCTGCGGACAGGGGATGAACACTGAAGCTTTCTTT; CDR3 protein: CACGQGMNTEAFF
V gene: TRBV5-6; J gene: TRBJ1-5; D gene: .; clone size: .; CDR3 DNA: TGTGCCAGCAGCTTGGACACCAGCAATCAGCCCCAGCATTTT; CDR3 protein: CASSLDTSNQPQHF
V gene: TRBV6-4; J gene: TRBJ1-6; D gene: TRBD1; clone size: .; CDR3 DNA: TGTGCCAGCAGTGAGAGGGGGCGTAATTCACCCCTCCACTTT; CDR3 protein: CASSERGRNSPLHF
V gene: TRBV5-4; J gene: TRBJ1-2; D gene: TRBD1; clone size: few; CDR3 DNA: TGTGCCAGCGGGGGACAGGGAACTAACTATGGCTACACCTTC; CDR3 protein: CASGGQGTNYGYTF
V gene: TRBV6-5; J gene: TRBJ2-5; D gene: .; clone size: few; CDR3 DNA: TGTGCCAGCGGGGGCGCGGAGACCCAGTACTTC; CDR3 protein: CASGGAETQYF
V gene: TRBV3-1/TRBV3-2; J gene: TRBJ2-3; D gene: TRBD1; clone size: .; CDR3 DNA: TGTGCCAGCAGCCACAGGACAGGGAGGACAGATACGCAGTATTTT; CDR3 protein: CASSHRTGRTDTQYF
V gene: TRBV19; J gene: TRBJ2-3; D gene: .; clone size: .; CDR3 DNA: TGTGCCAGTAGTATGGGCAGGCTAACAGATACGCAGTATTTT; CDR3 protein: CASSMGRLTDTQYF
V gene: TRBV2; J gene: TRBJ1-2; D gene: .; clone size: .; CDR3 DNA: TGTGCCAGCAGCAGCGGGCGCAGCTATGGCTACACCTTC; CDR3 protein: CASSSGRSYGYTF
V gene: TRBV12-3/TRBV12-4; J gene: TRBJ2-7; D gene: .; clone size: few; CDR3 DNA: TGTGCCAGCAGCAAGGGGGCGGGGCACGAGCAGTACTTC; CDR3 protein: CASSKGAGHEQYF
V gene: TRBV5-4; J gene: TRBJ1-2; D gene: TRBD1; clone size: .; CDR3 DNA: TGTGCCAGCAGCTTGGAGGGGACAGGGATCAGCTATGGCTACACCTTC; CDR3 protein: CASSLEGTGISYGYTF
V gene: TRBV5-1; J gene: TRBJ2-1; D gene: TRBD1; clone size: .; CDR3 DNA: TGCGCCAGCAGCTTGGGGCAGGGGGAAAATGAGCAGTTCTTC; CDR3 protein: CASSLGQGENEQFF
V gene: TRBV7-9; J gene: TRBJ1-1; D gene: .; clone size: .; CDR3 DNA: TGTGCCAGCAGCCTTGGGGGGGCGGATGCTTTCTTT; CDR3 protein: CASSLGGADAFF
V gene: TRBV6-5; J gene: TRBJ1-2; D gene: .; clone size: .; CDR3 DNA: TGTGCCAGCAGCCCAGGGTCCTACCTCTATGGCTACACCTTC; CDR3 protein: CASSPGSYLYGYTF
V gene: TRBV5-5; J gene: TRBJ1-1; D gene: .; clone size: .; CDR3 DNA: TGTGCCAGCAGCTTGCTAATGAACACTGAAGCTTTCTTT; CDR3 protein: CASSLLMNTEAFF
V gene: TRBV2; J gene: TRBJ2-2; D gene: .; clone size: few; CDR3 DNA: TGTGCCAGCAGTCCATCGGGACTTATCAACACCGGGGAGCTGTTTTTT; CDR3 protein: CASSPSGLINTGELFF
V gene: TRBV2; J gene: TRBJ2-6; D gene: TRBD1; clone size: once; CDR3 DNA: TGTGCCAGCCTTAGACAGGGTATTGGGTCTGGGGCCAACGTCCTGACTTTC; CDR3 protein: CASLRQGIGSGANVLTF
V gene: TRBV25-1; J gene: TRBJ2-1; D gene: TRBD2; clone size: .; CDR3 DNA: TGTGCCAGCAGTTCGGGAGGGAATGAGCAGTTCTTC; CDR3 protein: CASSSGGNEQFF
V gene: TRBV10-3; J gene: TRBJ1-2; D gene: .; clone size: once; CDR3 DNA: TGTGCCATCAGTGCCCGTCGCGGGGTTAACTATGGCTACACCTTC; CDR3 protein: CAISARRGVNYGYTF
V gene: TRBV18; J gene: TRBJ1-5; D gene: .; clone size: .; CDR3 DNA: TGTGCCAGCTCACGAGGGATGGAACGTCAGCCCCAGCATTTT; CDR3 protein: CASSRGMERQPQHF
V gene: TRBV6-6; J gene: TRBJ2-5; D gene: .; clone size: .; CDR3 DNA: TGTGCCAGCAGTTCAGGCCAGGAGACCCAGTACTTC; CDR3 protein: CASSSGQETQYF
V gene: TRBV18; J gene: TRBJ1-3; D gene: .; clone size: few; CDR3 DNA: TGTGCCAGCTCACCCCTGGGAGGGGTCTCTGGAAACACCATATATTTT; CDR3 protein: CASSPLGGVSGNTIYF
V gene: TRBV7-9; J gene: TRBJ1-1; D gene: .; clone size: .; CDR3 DNA: TGTGCCAGCAGCCCTGGACAGTTGAACACTGAAGCTTTCTTT; CDR3 protein: CASSPGQLNTEAFF
V gene: TRBV19; J gene: TRBJ2-7; D gene: TRBD1; clone size: .; CDR3 DNA: TGTGCCAGTAGTATTTTACCGGGACAGGGGGCCGGGGAGCAGTACTTC; CDR3 protein: CASSILPGQGAGEQYF
V gene: TRBV27; J gene: TRBJ1-2; D gene: .; clone size: .; CDR3 DNA: TGTGCCAGCAGTCCAGAGGGGTGGGGGGAGGATGGCTACACCTTC; CDR3 protein: CASSPEGWGEDGYTF
V gene: TRBV3-1/TRBV3-2; J gene: TRBJ1-3; D gene: .; clone size: .; CDR3 DNA: TGTGCCAGTTCAGGAAACACCATATATTTT; CDR3 protein: CASSGNTIYF
V gene: TRBV5-1; J gene: TRBJ2-7; D gene: .; clone size: many; CDR3 DNA: TGCGCCAGCAGCTTGGAGGCCAGGGAAATCCAGTACTTC; CDR3 protein: CASSLEAREIQYF
V gene: TRBV6-5; J gene: TRBJ1-1; D gene: TRBD1; clone size: .; CDR3 DNA: TGTGCCAGCAGGGGGACAGGGGGAGAAGCTTTCTTT; CDR3 protein: CASRGTGGEAFF
V gene: TRBV6-5; J gene: TRBJ1-1; D gene: .; clone size: .; CDR3 DNA: TGTGCCAGCAGTTCCTCCTGGGCACGAAACACTGAAGCTTTCTTT; CDR3 protein: CASSSSWARNTEAFF
V gene: TRBV3-1/TRBV3-2; J gene: TRBJ2-7; D gene: TRBD1; clone size: .; CDR3 DNA: TGTGCCAGCAGCTCCCTATTCTTCCCGGGACAGACAAGCTCCTACGAGCAGTACTTC; CDR3 protein: CASSSLFFPGQTSSYEQYF
V gene: TRBV3-1/TRBV3-2; J gene: TRBJ1-6; D gene: TRBD1; clone size: .; CDR3 DNA: TGTGCCAGCAGCAACGGGGACAGGTTTTATTCACCCCTCCACTTT; CDR3 protein: CASSNGDRFYSPLHF
V gene: TRBV5-1; J gene: TRBJ1-1; D gene: .; clone size: .; CDR3 DNA: TGCGCCAGCAGGCCAGGGAACACTGAAGCTTTCTTT; CDR3 protein: CASRPGNTEAFF
V gene: TRBV3-1/TRBV3-2; J gene: TRBJ2-1; D gene: TRBD2; clone size: once; CDR3 DNA: TGTGCCAGCAGCCAAGTCTTACCAGGGGGACTAGCAGGCAATGAGCAGTTCTTC; CDR3 protein: CASSQVLPGGLAGNEQFF
V gene: TRBV6-5; J gene: TRBJ1-1; D gene: .; clone size: .; CDR3 DNA: TGTGCCAGCAGGAGTGTTACAGGGCTGAGCACTGAAGCTTTCTTT; CDR3 protein: CASRSVTGLSTEAFF
V gene: TRBV11-3; J gene: TRBJ2-7; D gene: .; clone size: .; CDR3 DNA: TGTGCCAGCAGCTTAGGGTCGGGGAACTACGAGCAGTACTTC; CDR3 protein: CASSLGSGNYEQYF
V gene: TRBV5-4; J gene: TRBJ2-7; D gene: .; clone size: once; CDR3 DNA: TGTGCCAGCAGCCCCCGGCAGGGTGTATCCTACGAGCAGTACTTC; CDR3 protein: CASSPRQGVSYEQYF
V gene: TRBV11-2; J gene: TRBJ1-2; D gene: TRBD1; clone size: .; CDR3 DNA: TGTGCCAGCAGCCCTGGACAGGGGGACATCGCTAACTATGGCTACACCTTC; CDR3 protein: CASSPGQGDIANYGYTF
V gene: TRBV9; J gene: TRBJ2-5; D gene: .; clone size: .; CDR3 DNA: TGTGCCAGCAGCGTAGTACATTCGGGTGAGACCCAGTACTTC; CDR3 protein: CASSVVHSGETQYF